The 32 T cell receptor beta chains given below trace back to one sample, sequenced in a study of T cells in Graves' hyperthyroidism and ophthalmopathy. RNA transcripts gave rise to amplified TCR beta CDR3 regions. TCR CDR3 underwent first-round RT-PCR with the HTBI primer set. Each CDR3 protein is one row after TCRdb ran MiXCR on the multiplex PCR reads. In the table there are about 770,000 distinct CDR3 sequences, roughly a sixth of which are singletons. Sequencing was performed on blood. These receptors were obtained from a woman between 45 and 60 years old with Graves' hyperthyroidism that later progressed to Graves' ophthalmopathy.

This clonotype has more than one count but fewer than ten. CDR3: CASSLGRGRGFSTGELFF. The CDR3, as DNA: TGTGCCAGCAGCTTAGGTCGCGGGCGGGGGTTCTCCACCGGGGAGCTGTTTTTT. The V and J genes are TRBV7-6 and TRBJ2-2, with 7 nucleotides matching TRBD2. Germline trimming cut 1 base from V and 4 bases from J; bases unmatched to any gene: 12. The CDR3 sequence is 18 residues long. CDR1 SGHVS and CDR2 FNYEAQ come from the germline V gene.

The chain recombines TRBV19 with TRBJ1-1, with D perhaps TRBD1 (6 bases). With 3 bases removed from V and 5 bases from J, the gap between germline ends came to 16 bases. The CDR3 has 15 residues. From germline, CDR1 is LNHDA and CDR2 SQIVND (reference sequence). CDR3 DNA sequence: TGTGCCAGTAGTATTCTTCCCAGGGGATGGACTGAAGCTTTCTTT. It yields the protein CASSILPRGWTEAFF. Based on the CDR3 plus reference TRBV19 and TRBJ1-1, the full variable domain is DGGITQSPKYLFRKEGQNVTLSCEQNLNHDAMYWYRQDPGQGLRLIYYSQIVNDFQKGDIAEGYSVSREKKESFPLTVTSAQKNPTAFYLCASSILPRGWTEAFFGQGTRLTVV.

This clonotype has only a few counts. J is TRBJ2-3 and V is TRBV5-5, with 11 bases lining up with TRBD2. The CDR3 is 18 amino acids. Germline loops: CDR1 SGHKS, CDR2 YYEKEE (reference sequence). With 3 bases clipped from V and 3 bases from J, the junction kept 12 bases outside the gene matches. The DNA of the CDR3 is TGTGCCAGCAGCTCGTGGACTCCGGGACTAGCGGAAACAGATACGCAGTATTTT. Translation gives CASSSWTPGLAETDTQYF.

The V gene is TRBV10-3, the J gene TRBJ1-1, with D possibly being TRBD1 (5 bases). Trimming removed 8 bases from V and 2 bases from J, with 9 bases in between. This CDR3 spans 12 amino acids. The germline CDR1 and CDR2 sequences are ENHRY and SYGVKD. The CDR3 region has the DNA TGTGCCATCGGACAACAAAACACTGAAGCTTTCTTT. Protein: CAIGQQNTEAFF.

This chain links TRBV6-5 with TRBJ2-5; 7 bases are a match to TRBD2. There are 18 residues in the CDR3. The V gene end was trimmed by 2 bases and the J gene end by 2 bases; junction bases not matched to a gene: 14. The germline V gene encodes CDR1 MNHEY and CDR2 SVGAGI. The CDR3 nucleotides read TGTGCCAGCAGTTACGGGCGGGTCGGCGGGGGAATTCAAGAGACCCAGTACTTC. Residues: CASSYGRVGGGIQETQYF.

The chain combines TRBV15 with TRBJ2-1; TRBD1 matches at 11 bases. V gave up 0 bases and J gave up 6 bases; unmatched junction bases: 4. The CDR3 extends over 16 amino acids. Germline CDR1 and CDR2: LNHNV and YYDKDF (reference sequence). This CDR3 is CATSRDHGTGGNEQFF. CDR3 nucleotides: TGTGCCACCAGCAGAGATCATGGGACAGGGGGCAATGAGCAGTTCTTC.

This clonotype was counted between two and nine times. The chain has TRBV5-4 and TRBJ2-3, with D possibly being TRBD1 or TRBD2 (7 bases each). CDR3 length equals 16 residues. V shed 3 bases and J shed 0 bases, with 14 bases lying between them. The V gene's germline CDR1 is SGHNT and CDR2 YYREEE (reference sequence). The CDR3 is CASSSGGTASTDTQYF. DNA for the CDR3: TGTGCCAGCAGCTCCGGGGGGACAGCTAGCACAGATACGCAGTATTTT.

CDR3 loop: CASCNSGNTIYF. The CDR3 DNA sequence: TGTGCCAGTTGTAACTCTGGAAACACCATATATTTT. The genes are TRBV12-3 or TRBV12-4 and TRBJ1-3; D unresolved. The V and J ends lost 9 bases and 0 bases respectively, with 6 bases between them. This CDR3 spans 12 amino acids.

In its sample, this clonotype was seen many times. This rearrangement joins TRBV5-1 to TRBJ2-1; D gene ambiguous. V lost 0 bases to trimming and J lost 6 bases, with 10 bases between them. This CDR3 spans 14 amino acids. The germline gives CDR1 SGHRS, CDR2 YFSETQ. CDR3 residues: CASSLAGQANEQFF. The CDR3 nucleotides are TGCGCCAGCAGCTTGGCCGGGCAGGCCAATGAGCAGTTCTTC.

Concerning this clonotype: A much larger clone sits a single nucleotide away, making a read error possible. The rearrangement links TRBV7-2 to TRBJ1-1; no definite D call. This CDR3 has 15 residues. Germline V CDR1 and CDR2: SGHTA, FQGNSA. The DNA for the CDR3 is TGTGCCAGCAGCAGCCTCGCGGACGGCGAGACTGAAGCTTCCTTT. Its translation is CASSSLADGETEASF. Looking up the rest from reference TRBV7-2 and TRBJ1-1 gives the full variable domain: GAGVSQSPSNKVTEKGKDVELRCDPISGHTALYWYRQSLGQGLEFLIYFQGNSAPDKSGLPSDRFSAERTGGSVSTLTIQRTQQEDSAVYLCASSSLADGETEASFGQGTRLTVV.

The chain employs TRBV5-4 and TRBJ2-3; 10 nucleotides line up with TRBD2. The CDR3 is made up of 16 amino acids. After removal of 4 bases from V and 0 bases from J, the junction contained 5 bases not matched to a gene. CDR1 and CDR2 (germline): SGHNT, YYREEE (reference sequence). The CDR3 loop is CASSGGLADSTDTQYF. CDR3 nucleotides: TGTGCCAGCAGCGGTGGACTAGCGGATAGCACAGATACGCAGTATTTT.

The V call is TRBV6-1, the J call TRBJ2-7; 8 bases map to TRBD2. The CDR3 covers 14 residues. Germline loops: CDR1 MNHNS, CDR2 SASEGT. The junction had 12 bases not matched to a gene; V was cut back by 5 bases and J by 9 bases. In DNA form, the CDR3 reads TGTGCCAGCAGTTCCCAGCGAAGGACTAGCCGGCAGTACTTC. Translated, it gives CASSSQRRTSRQYF.

This clonotype was picked up many times. The chain combines TRBV19 with TRBJ1-1, with TRBD1 matching over 9 bases. The CDR3 spans 17 residues. Germline V lookup: CDR1 LNHDA, CDR2 SQIVND (reference sequence). V lost 6 bases and J lost 1; bases outside the gene matches: 12. CDR3 DNA: TGTGCCAGTAGCAGGACAGGGGCTCTGAGAAGGAACACTGAAGCTTTCTTT. This sequence encodes CASSRTGALRRNTEAFF.

The rearrangement joins TRBV18 to TRBJ1-4; unclear D gene. V lost 0 bases and J lost 4, with 6 bases in between. In germline, CDR1 is KGHSH, CDR2 LQKENI. The CDR3 covers 14 residues. DNA for the CDR3: TGTGCCAGCTCACCACCGCAGTTTAATGAAAAACTGTTTTTT. Protein: CASSPPQFNEKLFF.

This clonotype was seen a handful of times. The rearrangement joins TRBV6-1 to TRBJ1-1; TRBD1 agrees at 8 bases. There are 14 residues in the CDR3. Germline lookup yields CDR1 MNHNS and CDR2 SASEGT. The V segment lost 7 bases and the J segment 2 bases; nucleotides outside the gene matches: 6. The CDR3 is CASNLQGGNTEAFF. In DNA form, the CDR3 reads TGTGCCAGCAACCTACAGGGGGGAAACACTGAAGCTTTCTTT.

There are many counts of this clonotype. V usage is TRBV14 and J usage is TRBJ1-2, with 9 bases lining up with TRBD1. Germline V gives CDR1 SGHDN, CDR2 FVKESK. This CDR3 region has 14 residues. V trimming: 6 bases; J trimming: 8 bases; junction bases outside the gene matches: 10. This CDR3 is CASSRDRVFQGYTF. CDR3 coding DNA: TGTGCCAGCAGTCGGGACAGGGTCTTTCAAGGCTACACCTTC.

This clonotype was found many times. The rearrangement uses TRBV6-5 and TRBJ2-7; D is possibly TRBD2 (6 bases). The CDR3 is made up of 15 amino acids. CDR1 and CDR2 (germline): MNHEY, SVGAGI. Trimming shortened V by 1 base and J by 1 base, and 11 bases separated the two germline ends. The CDR3, as DNA: TGTGCCAGCAGTTACTTCGTTGGGGGGTCCTACGAGCAGTACTTC. Translated, it gives CASSYFVGGSYEQYF.

This clonotype was observed a few times. The J gene is TRBJ1-5, the V gene TRBV29-1; 7 bases are a match to TRBD1. The CDR3 is 14 residues long. The V gene's germline CDR1 is SQVTM and CDR2 ANQGSEA. V was clipped by 6 bases and J by 10 bases; unmatched bases: 15. The CDR3 DNA is TGCAGCGTAGTCTCTCAGGGGGTCATCAGTCCCCAGCATTTT. Its translation: CSVVSQGVISPQHF.

In regard to this clonotype: A single base separates this from a much larger clone, so it may be a read error. The rearrangement joins TRBV11-1 to TRBJ2-1; TRBD2 might be the D (6 bases). CDR3 length: 17 amino acids. Germline loops: CDR1 SGHAT, CDR2 FQDESV (reference sequence). For the CDR3, the DNA is TGTGACAGCAGCTACGGGGCGGGGTTTGGTTCCTACAATGAGCAGTTCTTC. Amino acid sequence: CDSSYGAGFGSYNEQFF.

This clonotype occurred many times. The chain carries TRBV10-3 and TRBJ2-3; TRBD2 agrees at 10 bases. Trimming removed 10 bases from V and 6 bases from J; junction bases left unmatched: 13. The germline V gene encodes CDR1 ENHRY and CDR2 SYGVKD. The CDR3 runs 15 residues. The CDR3 nucleotides read TGTGCCACCCTCTCAAGCGGGGGGGCCGGTGATACGCAGTATTTT. It specifies CATLSSGGAGDTQYF.

This clonotype was detected once. The chain recombines TRBV27 with TRBJ2-1; 8 nucleotides match TRBD1. The CDR3 covers 16 residues. The ends lost 0 bases at V and 9 bases at J; junction bases unmatched: 10. CDR1 is MNHEY and CDR2 is SMNVEV in the germline V gene (reference sequence). In DNA form, the CDR3 reads TGTGCCAGCAGTTTATCGGTCAGGGGGCGCCCCGGTGAGCAGTTCTTC. The encoded protein is CASSLSVRGRPGEQFF.

The chain combines TRBV4-1 with TRBJ2-3; 9 positions match TRBD2. Germline V gives CDR1 MGHRA, CDR2 YSYEKL. V lost 4 bases, J lost 2 bases, and 13 bases stayed unmatched. The CDR3 covers 18 residues. As DNA, the CDR3 is TGCGCCAGCAGCCCCCTAGGGATAGCGGGGGCCCACACAGATACGCAGTATTTT. It translates to CASSPLGIAGAHTDTQYF.

The chain recombines TRBV30 with TRBJ2-7; maybe TRBD1 (6 bases). CDR1 GTSNPN and CDR2 SVGIG come from the germline V gene (reference sequence). The CDR3 length is 15 residues. Trimming took 1 base from V and 1 from J, leaving 14 bases between them. For the CDR3, the DNA is TGTGCCTGGAGTGATCCCGGGCAGGGGTCCTACGAGCAGTACTTC. It codes for CAWSDPGQGSYEQYF.

The V and J genes are TRBV7-9 and TRBJ1-1, with D possibly matching TRBD1 (6 bases). In germline, CDR1 is SEHNR, CDR2 FQNEAQ (reference sequence). The CDR3 loop spans 16 amino acids. V dropped 4 bases and J dropped 1 base, with 16 bases sitting between them. CDR3: CASSSQAGQGNTEAFF. The DNA for the CDR3 is TGTGCCAGCAGCTCCCAGGCGGGACAAGGGAACACTGAAGCTTTCTTT.

This clonotype showed up many times. The V gene is TRBV11-2, the J gene TRBJ2-3; 9 bases are a match to TRBD2. The CDR3 is 15 amino acids. Germline CDR1 reads SGHAT; CDR2 reads FQNNGV. The J segment lost 8 bases and the V segment lost 2 bases, leaving 8 bases of the junction unmatched. The CDR3 sequence: CASSLWVASGVTQYF. CDR3 sequence (DNA): TGTGCCAGCAGCTTATGGGTTGCTAGCGGGGTTACGCAGTATTTT.

The chain recombines TRBV12-5 with TRBJ2-3; 9 bases line up with TRBD2. V dropped 7 bases and J dropped 0; count of bases not matched to a gene: 17. The germline gives CDR1 LGHNT, CDR2 FRNRAP. This CDR3 contains 19 residues. The CDR3 reads CASATALSGGPSSTDTQYF. The CDR3 bases are TGTGCTAGTGCCACTGCGCTTAGCGGGGGACCATCTAGCACAGATACGCAGTATTTT.

The rearrangement links TRBV7-6 to TRBJ1-4; D remains unclear. With 2 bases removed from V and 8 bases from J, the gap between germline ends came to 9 bases. Germline V CDR1 and CDR2: SGHVS, FNYEAQ. The CDR3 is 13 amino acids. CDR3 amino acids: CASSLWSKEKLFF. CDR3 in DNA: TGTGCCAGCAGCTTATGGAGCAAGGAAAAACTGTTTTTT.

The table lists this clonotype with a few counts. The chain joins TRBV25-1 to TRBJ2-5, with a tentative D call TRBD2 (6 bases). Germline CDR1 reads MGHDK; CDR2 reads SYGVNS. V lost 6 bases and J lost 0, with 11 bases in between. CDR3 length: 14 amino acids. CDR3 sequence reads: CASREGTYQETQYF. CDR3 nucleotide sequence: TGTGCCAGCAGGGAGGGGACGTACCAAGAGACCCAGTACTTC.

The chain combines TRBV3-1 with TRBJ1-1; D call uncertain. CDR3 size: 13 residues. Germline V gene data show CDR1 as LGHDT and CDR2 as YNNKEL (reference sequence). The V end was cut by 4 bases, the J end by 3 bases, with 9 bases between. The DNA of the CDR3 is TGTGCCAGCAGCCTGTATGAAGACACTGAAGCTTTCTTT. Its translation: CASSLYEDTEAFF. The full variable domain, completed using reference TRBV3-1 and TRBJ1-1, is DTAVSQTPKYLVTQMGNDKSIKCEQNLGHDTMYWYKQDSKKFLKIMFSYNNKELIINETVPNRFSPKSPDKAHLNLHINSLELGDSAVYFCASSLYEDTEAFFGQGTRLTVV.

This clonotype was seen ten or more times. J is TRBJ2-1 and V is TRBV3-1; D gene ambiguous. The CDR3 loop spans 17 amino acids. Germline CDR1 is LGHDT and CDR2 is YNNKEL (reference sequence). V lost 0 bases to trimming and J lost 0 bases, with 12 bases between them. DNA for the CDR3: TGTGCCAGCAGCCAAGAAGTAAGAACGCGCTCCTACAATGAGCAGTTCTTC. Amino acid sequence: CASSQEVRTRSYNEQFF.

J is TRBJ2-2 and V is TRBV20-1, with D hard to call. V was trimmed by 4 bases and J by 0 bases, leaving 12 bases between them. This CDR3 is 15 amino acids long. Per germline, CDR1 DFQATT and CDR2 SNEGSKA (reference sequence). CDR3 amino acids: CSAMKGFANTGELFF. The CDR3 nucleotides read TGCAGTGCTATGAAGGGATTCGCGAACACCGGGGAGCTGTTTTTT.

This clonotype was counted only a few times. This sequence joins TRBV20-1 and TRBJ2-5; 13 positions match TRBD2. CDR1 DFQATT and CDR2 SNEGSKA come from the germline V gene (reference sequence). The length of the CDR3 is 14 residues. CDR3 sequence: CSGGLAGVGETQYF. The CDR3, as DNA: TGCAGCGGAGGACTAGCGGGGGTGGGGGAGACCCAGTACTTC.